This T cell receptor beta chain was found in a study of CD8+ T cells in alopecia areata. Notes on the study in general: Clonality exceeded that of normal scalp in lesional scalp, most notably in alopecia totalis/universalis. Patients shared TCRs less clearly than mice did, possibly owing to HLA.

The germline CDR1 and CDR2 sequences are SQVTM and ANQGSEA. Deletions cut 2 bases from V and 5 bases from J, with 20 bases between. This CDR3 has 16 amino acids. It was from PBMCs that CD4+ and CD8+ T cells were sorted. Points on this clone: The target antigen is unknown.

Reverse transcribed after extraction, RNA yielded cDNA as the sequencing template. This table comes from immunoSEQ multiplex PCR, and its TCRdb copy is limited to in-frame clones, with some not included. Among over 150,000 clones listed, 56% were seen once. The chain couples TRBV29-1 to TRBJ2-3; D is perhaps TRBD2 (6 bases). The sequenced sample was CD8+ T cells sorted from blood. This sequence was found in a human donor in good health. Written as DNA, the CDR3 is TGCAGCGTTGAATCCGCCACTAGCCCACTTTTAGATACGCAGTATTTT. Encoded protein: CSVESATSPLLDTQYF.